The clone carrying this T cell receptor beta chain was counted a single time. Germline CDR1 and CDR2: MNHEY and SMNVEV (reference sequence). Trimming removed 5 bases from V and 9 bases from J; junction bases left unmatched: 12. CDR3 length: 16 amino acids. Here immunoSEQ multiplex PCR was the method, and the copy in TCRdb shows in-frame clones only, minus some. The repertoire has about 46,000 clones, about 88% of them found once; the top ten carry around 10%. The sample belongs to a study of OX40 agonist ivuxolimab in advanced cancers. Study-wide context: Administration of intravenous ivuxolimab to patients occurred every 2 weeks at 0.01 to 10 mg/kg.

The rearrangement joins TRBV27 to TRBJ2-1; 11 bases map to TRBD2. The sequence derives from an adult with an advanced solid tumor such as melanoma, head and neck, liver or kidney cancer. The sequences come from CD4+ or CD8+ T cells sorted from blood, collected in a trial of the OX40 agonist ivuxolimab. The CDR3 loop is CASSLPGPSGRTEQFF. The CDR3, as DNA: TGTGCCAGCAGTCTCCCGGGGCCTAGCGGGAGGACTGAGCAGTTCTTC.